The 9 T cell receptor beta chains below come from one sample, sequenced in a study of neurological immune-mediated disorders. Via MiXCR, TCRdb re-called the 5' RACE reads, giving one row per CDR3 protein. The sample has tens of thousands of distinct CDR3 sequences, 12% seen once. The material sequenced was PBMCs. These receptor sequences come from a female donor in good health.

The CDR3 region has the DNA TGCAGCGTTGACCCTCTCTATGGCTACACCTTC. Protein product: CSVDPLYGYTF. The V and J genes are TRBV29-1 and TRBJ1-2; unclear D gene. CDR3 length equals 11 residues. V gave up 3 bases and J gave up 4 bases, with 6 bases separating them. Germline CDR1 and CDR2: SQVTM and ANQGSEA. Full variable domain (rest looked up from reference TRBV29-1 and TRBJ1-2): SAVISQKPSRDICQRGTSLTIQCQVDSQVTMMFWYRQQPGQSLTLIATANQGSEATYESGFVIDKFPISRPNLTFSTLTVSNMSPEDSSIYLCSVDPLYGYTFGSGTRLTVV.

The chain recombines TRBV19 with TRBJ2-2; TRBD1 is a possible D gene (5 bases). V dropped 6 bases and J dropped 4 bases, with 15 bases sitting between them. The germline CDR1 and CDR2 sequences are LNHDA and SQIVND (reference sequence). This CDR3 region has 15 residues. Here the CDR3 reads CASSTSGATTGELFF. Written as DNA, the CDR3 is TGTGCCAGTAGCACATCTGGGGCCACCACCGGGGAGCTGTTTTTT. The whole variable domain, filled in from reference TRBV19 and TRBJ2-2, reads DGGITQSPKYLFRKEGQNVTLSCEQNLNHDAMYWYRQDPGQGLRLIYYSQIVNDFQKGDIAEGYSVSREKKESFPLTVTSAQKNPTAFYLCASSTSGATTGELFFGEGSRLTVL.

This clonotype was counted at least ten times. This CDR3 is CSARVGGTDTQYF. The CDR3 DNA reads as TGCAGTGCTAGAGTAGGAGGCACAGATACGCAGTATTTT. This chain uses TRBV20-1 with TRBJ2-3; no definite D call. Germline V gene sequence: CDR1 DFQATT, CDR2 SNEGSKA (reference sequence). This CDR3 has 13 amino acids. Trimming took 1 base from V and 1 from J, leaving 6 bases between them.

The sample holds many counts of this clonotype. The chain couples TRBV10-3 to TRBJ1-2; 8 bases line up with TRBD1. The germline V gene encodes CDR1 ENHRY and CDR2 SYGVKD. This CDR3 spans 15 amino acids. V gave up 4 bases and J gave up 6 bases; unmatched junction bases: 10. CDR3 DNA sequence: TGTGCCATCAGTGTAATTATTGGACAGGGTGATGGCTACACCTTC. Its protein is CAISVIIGQGDGYTF.

This clonotype was seen at least ten times. This sequence joins TRBV5-5 and TRBJ1-1; D is unresolved. V lost 1 base to trimming and J lost 1 base, with 11 bases between them. In germline, CDR1 is SGHKS, CDR2 YYEKEE (reference sequence). CDR3 length equals 15 residues. The CDR3 region has the DNA TGTGCCAGCAGCTTGTTTCAGGCTCGGAACACTGAAGCTTTCTTT. Translation gives CASSLFQARNTEAFF.

This clonotype has ten or more counts. This rearrangement joins TRBV12-3 or TRBV12-4 to TRBJ1-1, with 10 bases that match TRBD1. V shed 3 bases and J 6 bases; nucleotides not matched to a gene: 4. The CDR3 sequence is 14 residues long. CDR3 protein: CASSFFGQGAEAFF. Here the CDR3 DNA reads TGTGCCAGCAGTTTTTTTGGACAGGGGGCTGAAGCTTTCTTT.

This clonotype has at least ten counts. V is TRBV2 and J is TRBJ1-1; 8 positions agree with TRBD1. Losses at the gene ends were 11 bases for V and 1 base for J; bases not matched to a gene: 9. Germline V gene sequence: CDR1 SNHLY, CDR2 FYNNEI. CDR3 length: 14 amino acids. The CDR3 region has the DNA TGTGCCGTGCATCCAGACAGGGGGAACACTGAAGCTTTCTTT. It specifies CAVHPDRGNTEAFF.

This clonotype was seen many times. The rearrangement links TRBV29-1 to TRBJ1-5; D is unclear. From germline, CDR1 is SQVTM and CDR2 ANQGSEA. Trimming shortened V by 6 bases and J by 2 bases, and 17 bases separated the two germline ends. The CDR3 is made up of 15 amino acids. CDR3 loop: CSVQTEGLGNQPQHF. In DNA, the CDR3 is TGCAGCGTCCAAACTGAGGGTTTGGGCAATCAGCCCCAGCATTTT.

This clonotype was seen ten or more times. The chain joins TRBV29-1 to TRBJ2-5; TRBD2 aligns across 11 bases. This CDR3 has 15 residues. Germline V lookup: CDR1 SQVTM, CDR2 ANQGSEA. Losses at the gene ends were 3 bases for V and 2 bases for J; bases not matched to a gene: 5. CDR3 protein: CSVETSGEPQETQYF. CDR3 nucleotide sequence: TGCAGCGTTGAGACTAGCGGGGAACCTCAAGAGACCCAGTACTTC. Full variable domain (missing parts from reference TRBV29-1 and TRBJ2-5): SAVISQKPSRDICQRGTSLTIQCQVDSQVTMMFWYRQQPGQSLTLIATANQGSEATYESGFVIDKFPISRPNLTFSTLTVSNMSPEDSSIYLCSVETSGEPQETQYFGPGTRLLVL.